Listed here are 24 T cell receptor beta chains from one sample, sequenced in a study of CXCR3-negative and CXCR3-positive naive CD8 T cells. TRB cDNA libraries were made by UMI-labeled 5' RACE. For each CDR3 protein, TCRdb gives one entry from its re-call of the 5' RACE reads, without DNA. Its table lists under 25,000 distinct CDR3 sequences. Sequences were obtained from memory CD8+ T cells from blood. Receptors were obtained from a human donor in good health. Some clones in this sample may be carry-over from other donors' samples.

The V gene is TRBV20-1, the J gene TRBJ2-1; the TCRdb D gene call, TRBD2, has no DNA to confirm it. The CDR3 extends over 17 amino acids. CDR1 and CDR2 (germline): DFQATT, SNEGSKA (reference sequence). The CDR3 is CSARGGSGRAIPNEQFF.

V and J are TRBV9 and TRBJ2-7. The CDR3 totals 15 residues. Germline values: CDR1 SGDLS, CDR2 YYNGEE. CDR3 residues: CASSVDGVRISEQYF.

The chain recombines TRBV6-1 with TRBJ2-3; TCRdb gives TRBD1 as the D gene, but with no DNA this cannot be confirmed. The CDR3 contains 15 residues. The germline CDR1 and CDR2 sequences are MNHNS and SASEGT. CDR3 region: CASSDGTGATDTQYF.

V is TRBV20-1 and J is TRBJ2-2; TCRdb's D call of TRBD1 is untestable without DNA. Germline V gives CDR1 DFQATT, CDR2 SNEGSKA (reference sequence). The length of the CDR3 is 14 residues. The CDR3 is CSARGGGAAGELFF.

The chain joins TRBV7-8 to TRBJ2-7; checking the TCRdb D call of TRBD1 is not possible without DNA. Germline V gene lookup returns CDR1 SGHVS and CDR2 FQNEAQ. This CDR3 has 14 residues. CDR3 region: CASSYGDRVEEQYF.

The chain recombines TRBV6-5 with TRBJ2-1; TCRdb gives TRBD2 as the D gene, but with no DNA this cannot be confirmed. The CDR3 totals 15 residues. Germline-derived CDR1 and CDR2 are MNHEY and SVGAGI. This CDR3 reads CASSYSAGGSDEQFF.

This chain uses TRBV7-6 with TRBJ2-7; TCRdb selects TRBD2, and the lack of DNA leaves this call unchecked. The CDR3 covers 16 residues. Germline CDR1 is SGHVS and CDR2 is FNYEAQ. This chain's CDR3 is CASSLETSGTGYEQYF.

The CDR3 is CASSPGGGVSYNEQFF. The rearrangement uses TRBV7-9 and TRBJ2-1; TCRdb lists TRBD1, though no DNA is available to test this call. This CDR3 has 16 amino acids. Germline V lookup: CDR1 SEHNR, CDR2 FQNEAQ (reference sequence).

The chain links TRBV6-5 to TRBJ2-5; TCRdb reports TRBD1, a call that lacks DNA to check it against. This CDR3 is built from 14 residues. Germline V CDR1 and CDR2: MNHEY, SVGAGI. The CDR3 region is CASSHPPQGETQYF.

J is TRBJ2-7 and V is TRBV7-9; there is no DNA to check the TCRdb D call of TRBD1. This CDR3 region has 16 residues. Germline V gives CDR1 SEHNR, CDR2 FQNEAQ (reference sequence). CDR3 loop: CASSLTGAVGTYEQYF.

The CDR3 here is CASSDRLALLNQETQYF. This chain connects TRBV7-9 to TRBJ2-5; TCRdb names TRBD2, which stays unverified in the absence of DNA. This CDR3 is built from 17 residues. Germline V gene data show CDR1 as SEHNR and CDR2 as FQNEAQ (reference sequence).

This chain joins TRBV5-1 and TRBJ2-5. CDR3 length: 12 residues. Germline values: CDR1 SGHRS, CDR2 YFSETQ. The CDR3: CASSLGFETQYF.

The chain has TRBV7-2 and TRBJ2-7. Germline V gene data show CDR1 as SGHTA and CDR2 as FQGNSA. CDR3 length: 15 amino acids. The CDR3 spells CASSGGWVGSYEQYF.

V and J are TRBV20-1 and TRBJ1-1; TCRdb selects TRBD1, and the lack of DNA leaves this call unchecked. Germline assignment: CDR1 DFQATT and CDR2 SNEGSKA (reference sequence). The CDR3 runs 13 residues. The CDR3: CSATTGRSTEAFF.

The V gene is TRBV4-3, the J gene TRBJ1-2. CDR3 length: 14 amino acids. CDR1 and CDR2 from the germline V gene are LGHNA and YSLEER. The CDR3 is CASSQDRPTWEQYF.

This rearrangement joins TRBV5-5 to TRBJ1-5. The CDR3 runs 17 residues. Per germline, CDR1 SGHKS and CDR2 YYEKEE (reference sequence). CDR3 protein: CASSLAVPGPEGRPQHF.

CDR3 residues: CASSQDRLAHLGNEQFF. The rearrangement links TRBV4-3 to TRBJ2-1; TCRdb selects TRBD2, and the lack of DNA leaves this call unchecked. The germline gives CDR1 LGHNA, CDR2 YSLEER. The CDR3 covers 17 residues.

This chain joins TRBV7-3 and TRBJ2-1. Germline V gene sequence: CDR1 SGHTA, CDR2 FQGTGA. This CDR3 comprises 11 residues. This CDR3 is CASSSNNEQFF.

The gene calls are TRBV7-8 and TRBJ2-1; TCRdb's assignment of TRBD1 cannot be checked, as there is no DNA. CDR3 length equals 15 residues. Germline assignment: CDR1 SGHVS and CDR2 FQNEAQ. CDR3 loop: CASSLGWDTNNEQFF.

The chain joins TRBV20-1 to TRBJ2-7. The CDR3 runs to 12 residues. Looked up from germline, CDR1 is DFQATT and CDR2 is SNEGSKA (reference sequence). The CDR3: CSAPGEPYEQYF.

The CDR3: CATSRPPELGLGVTQYF. This sequence joins TRBV15 and TRBJ2-3; the D call from TCRdb, TRBD2, cannot be confirmed without DNA. Germline values: CDR1 LNHNV, CDR2 YYDKDF (reference sequence). There are 17 residues in the CDR3. The full variable domain, its missing parts supplied by reference TRBV15 and TRBJ2-3, is DAMVIQNPRYQVTQFGKPVTLSCSQTLNHNVMYWYQQKSSQAPKLLFHYYDKDFNNEADTPDNFQSRRPNTSFCFLDIRSPGLGDTAMYLCATSRPPELGLGVTQYFGPGTRLTVL.

The V gene is TRBV4-3, the J gene TRBJ2-7; TCRdb indicates TRBD2, and absent DNA this call remains unverified. CDR1 is LGHNA and CDR2 is YSLEER in the germline V gene. This CDR3 comprises 16 residues. CDR3 in amino acids: CASSQGTSGVPYEQYF.

The J gene is TRBJ2-1, the V gene TRBV14; TCRdb lists TRBD1, though no DNA is available to test this call. Germline V gives CDR1 SGHDN, CDR2 FVKESK. The CDR3 covers 16 residues. The CDR3 sequence: CASSQDPPPGVNEQFF.

The chain recombines TRBV6-2 or TRBV6-3 with TRBJ2-1; TCRdb calls TRBD1, which cannot be checked without DNA. The CDR3 runs to 14 residues. The germline gives CDR1 MNHEY, CDR2 SVGEGT. CDR3: CASTLQGQYNEQFF.